This TCR beta chain was sequenced in a study of cytomegalovirus exposure and HLA in healthy donors. The donors formed part of the roughly 120-subject validation cohort, distinct from the roughly 600-subject first cohort. Notes on this clone: Its antigen remains unknown.

TCRdb keeps only in-frame clones here, not all; method: immunoSEQ multiplex PCR. The table includes 200,000 to 250,000 clones, around nine tenths detected once. Overall study results and limits: A few CMV-associated chains were confirmed in vitro to be specific for CMV antigens. The investigators catalogued 150 or so TCR beta chains as cytomegalovirus-associated. High specificity and sensitivity for cytomegalovirus status were reported for the classifier.

The origin of this receptor is a woman between 18 and 30 years old in good health and CMV-seronegative. The specimen sequenced was PBMCs.

The CDR3 bases are TGCGCCAGCAGCTTGGCCTGGGGAGGGCCCGATGAGCAGTTCTTC. Translating it yields CASSLAWGGPDEQFF. J is TRBJ2-1 and V is TRBV5-1; 7 bases are shared with TRBD2. Germline CDR1 SGHRS, CDR2 YFSETQ. The CDR3 spans 15 residues. Trimming took 0 bases from V and 8 from J; bases not matched to a gene: 8. Together with reference TRBV5-1 and TRBJ2-1, the CDR3 gives the full variable domain: KAGVTQTPRYLIKTRGQQVTLSCSPISGHRSVSWYQQTPGQGLQFLFEYFSETQRNKGNFPGRFSGRQFSNSRSEMNVSTLELGDSALYLCASSLAWGGPDEQFFGPGTRLTVL.